A selection of T cell receptor beta chains follows, all from one sample in a study of cytotoxic CD8 clonotypes in ibrutinib-treated CLL. Repertoires were generated with immunoSEQ multiplex PCR, while TCRdb's copy carries only in-frame clones and drops some. The sample holds around 250,000 clones, roughly 70% seen once. Sequenced here: PBMCs, sampled after 24 months of ibrutinib treatment. These receptors originate from a human donor with chronic lymphocytic leukemia. Both conserved end residues are part of each CDR3. The D gene is left open where the match is weak. Where a row states a size, it is once, few, many or the class of an expanded clone; other rows omit it.

j_gene: TRBJ1-2; d_gene: TRBD1; v_gene: TRBV25-1; abundance: NA; CDR3nt: TGTGCCAGCAGTCGGACAGGGGGCGCCTATGGCTACACCTTC; CDR3aa: CASSRTGGAYGYTF
j_gene: TRBJ2-1; d_gene: NA; v_gene: TRBV12-5; abundance: NA; CDR3nt: TGTGCTAGTGGTTTGCCAGTCTCCGGGACAAGCCTAGGGGGAGGACGTTACGATGAGCAGTTCTTC; CDR3aa: CASGLPVSGTSLGGGRYDEQFF
j_gene: TRBJ2-1; d_gene: TRBD2; v_gene: TRBV4-3; abundance: NA; CDR3nt: TGCGCCAGCAGCCAAGCTGCCGTGGGGGAGGGCTTCTACAATGAGCAGTTCTTC; CDR3aa: CASSQAAVGEGFYNEQFF
j_gene: TRBJ2-7; d_gene: NA; v_gene: TRBV27; abundance: few; CDR3nt: TGTGCCAGCGGAAACGAGCAGTACTTC; CDR3aa: CASGNEQYF
j_gene: TRBJ1-4; d_gene: NA; v_gene: TRBV29-1; abundance: NA; CDR3nt: TGCAGCGTTCGAACGGGGCGGGACTGGCTGTTTTTT; CDR3aa: CSVRTGRDWLFF
j_gene: TRBJ1-2; d_gene: NA; v_gene: TRBV27; abundance: NA; CDR3nt: TGTGCCAGCAGTCTCCGGCCTATAGATAACTATGGCTACACCTTC; CDR3aa: CASSLRPIDNYGYTF
j_gene: TRBJ2-7; d_gene: TRBD1; v_gene: TRBV29-1; abundance: NA; CDR3nt: TGCAGCGCAGTGACAGGGGGGACCTACGAGCAGTACTTC; CDR3aa: CSAVTGGTYEQYF
j_gene: TRBJ2-1; d_gene: NA; v_gene: TRBV6-1; abundance: NA; CDR3nt: TGTGCCAGCAGCGGGGAGAGAGAATACAATGAGCAGTTCTTC; CDR3aa: CASSGEREYNEQFF
j_gene: TRBJ2-1; d_gene: TRBD1; v_gene: TRBV7-9; abundance: NA; CDR3nt: TGTGCCAGCAGCTTCCGGGACAGGGTAATCTTC; CDR3aa: CASSFRDRVIF
j_gene: TRBJ2-5; d_gene: TRBD2; v_gene: TRBV27; abundance: NA; CDR3nt: TGTGCCAGCAGTCCGCCGGGACTAGCGGGAGAGACCCAGTACTTC; CDR3aa: CASSPPGLAGETQYF
j_gene: TRBJ2-5; d_gene: TRBD2; v_gene: TRBV6-6; abundance: NA; CDR3nt: TGTGCCAGCAGCCCCTCAGCGGGAGTAGAGACCCAGTACTTC; CDR3aa: CASSPSAGVETQYF
j_gene: TRBJ2-1; d_gene: TRBD2; v_gene: TRBV9; abundance: NA; CDR3nt: TGTGCCAGCAGCGTAGCCCTAGGGACTAGCGGAGGGGACAATGAGCAGTTCTTC; CDR3aa: CASSVALGTSGGDNEQFF
j_gene: TRBJ2-7; d_gene: TRBD1; v_gene: TRBV6-1; abundance: NA; CDR3nt: TGTGCCAGCAGTGACCACGGGACAGTCGCCTACGAGCAGTACTTC; CDR3aa: CASSDHGTVAYEQYF
j_gene: TRBJ2-1; d_gene: TRBD2; v_gene: TRBV19; abundance: NA; CDR3nt: TGTGCCAGTAGATGGGACTACGATTCTCTCAATGAGCAGTTCTTC; CDR3aa: CASRWDYDSLNEQFF
j_gene: TRBJ2-1; d_gene: NA; v_gene: TRBV5-4; abundance: few; CDR3nt: TGTGCCAGCAGCGGGGGGAGCTCCTACAATGAGCAGTTCTTC; CDR3aa: CASSGGSSYNEQFF
j_gene: TRBJ2-6; d_gene: TRBD2; v_gene: TRBV18; abundance: NA; CDR3nt: TGTGCCAGCTTTAGCGGGGCTGGGGCCAACGTCCTGACTTTC; CDR3aa: CASFSGAGANVLTF
j_gene: TRBJ2-2; d_gene: NA; v_gene: TRBV18; abundance: NA; CDR3nt: TGTGCCAGCTCACGGGACGGGGACACCGGGGAGCTGTTTTTT; CDR3aa: CASSRDGDTGELFF
j_gene: TRBJ2-7; d_gene: TRBD2; v_gene: TRBV4-1; abundance: NA; CDR3nt: TGCGCCAGCAGCCAAGGGGCTAGCGGGGACTACGAGCAGTACTTC; CDR3aa: CASSQGASGDYEQYF
j_gene: TRBJ2-2; d_gene: NA; v_gene: TRBV18; abundance: few; CDR3nt: TGTGCCAGCTCACCGCCTCCCGGGGAGCTGTTTTTT; CDR3aa: CASSPPPGELFF
j_gene: TRBJ1-2; d_gene: TRBD1; v_gene: TRBV11-2; abundance: NA; CDR3nt: TGTGCCAGCAGGTCCGGGGCAGGGGGTGCCTATGGCTACACCTTC; CDR3aa: CASRSGAGGAYGYTF
j_gene: TRBJ2-7; d_gene: NA; v_gene: TRBV19; abundance: NA; CDR3nt: TGTGCCAGTAGTATCGGCACGATCGGGGAGCAGTACTTC; CDR3aa: CASSIGTIGEQYF
j_gene: TRBJ1-1; d_gene: NA; v_gene: TRBV4-2; abundance: NA; CDR3nt: TGTGCCAGCAGCCAAGTAGGTTTCCCGAACACTGAAGCTTTCTTT; CDR3aa: CASSQVGFPNTEAFF
j_gene: TRBJ2-5; d_gene: NA; v_gene: TRBV27; abundance: NA; CDR3nt: TGTGCCACTAAGCTTTTAGGGGATGAAGAGACCCAGTACTTC; CDR3aa: CATKLLGDEETQYF
j_gene: TRBJ2-5; d_gene: NA; v_gene: TRBV29-1; abundance: NA; CDR3nt: TGCAGCGTTGTTATGGAGACCCAGTACTTC; CDR3aa: CSVVMETQYF
j_gene: TRBJ1-1; d_gene: NA; v_gene: TRBV5-4; abundance: NA; CDR3nt: TGTGCCAGCAGCCCCTACAGGTGGGACACTGAAGCTTTCTTT; CDR3aa: CASSPYRWDTEAFF
j_gene: TRBJ1-3; d_gene: NA; v_gene: TRBV7-8; abundance: NA; CDR3nt: TGTGCCAGCAGCTTAACTCAAACCGGGAGCTCTGGAAACACCATATATTTT; CDR3aa: CASSLTQTGSSGNTIYF
j_gene: TRBJ1-5; d_gene: TRBD1; v_gene: TRBV19; abundance: NA; CDR3nt: TGTGCCAGTAGTAAGGGGGGACAGGCAAATCAGCCCCAGCATTTT; CDR3aa: CASSKGGQANQPQHF
j_gene: TRBJ2-2; d_gene: TRBD2; v_gene: TRBV5-1; abundance: NA; CDR3nt: TGCGCCAGCAGCCTAGCGGGAGTGGACACCGGGGAGCTGTTTTTT; CDR3aa: CASSLAGVDTGELFF
j_gene: TRBJ2-7; d_gene: NA; v_gene: TRBV21-1; abundance: NA; CDR3nt: TGTGCCAGCAGCCCCTCCTGGCCGTTTCAGTACGAGCAGTACTTC; CDR3aa: CASSPSWPFQYEQYF
j_gene: TRBJ1-5; d_gene: TRBD1; v_gene: TRBV6-5; abundance: NA; CDR3nt: TGTGCCAGCAGAGAAACAGGGGAGGGTCAGCCCCAGCATTTT; CDR3aa: CASRETGEGQPQHF
j_gene: TRBJ2-7; d_gene: NA; v_gene: TRBV5-6; abundance: NA; CDR3nt: TGTGCCAGCAGCTTGGATGCCGGTGGTGGGTACGAGCAGTACTTC; CDR3aa: CASSLDAGGGYEQYF
j_gene: TRBJ1-1; d_gene: TRBD1; v_gene: TRBV10-3; abundance: NA; CDR3nt: TGTGCCATCAGTGAAAGGACAGGGGCCACTGAAGCTTTCTTT; CDR3aa: CAISERTGATEAFF
j_gene: TRBJ1-1; d_gene: TRBD1; v_gene: TRBV9; abundance: NA; CDR3nt: TGTGCCAGCAGCTTAGGACAGGGGGCGTACACTGAAGCTTTCTTT; CDR3aa: CASSLGQGAYTEAFF
j_gene: TRBJ2-1; d_gene: TRBD2; v_gene: TRBV10-3; abundance: few; CDR3nt: TGTGCCATCAGGGGACTAGCGGGAGGGAATGAGCAGTTCTTC; CDR3aa: CAIRGLAGGNEQFF
j_gene: TRBJ2-3; d_gene: NA; v_gene: TRBV9; abundance: NA; CDR3nt: TGTGCCAGCTCTAGAGACGCATCTAGCACAGATACGCAGTATTTT; CDR3aa: CASSRDASSTDTQYF
j_gene: TRBJ2-2; d_gene: NA; v_gene: TRBV5-1; abundance: NA; CDR3nt: TGCGCCAGCAGCTTGCACCAGGGGAAGAACACCGGGGAGCTGTTTTTT; CDR3aa: CASSLHQGKNTGELFF
j_gene: TRBJ1-5; d_gene: NA; v_gene: TRBV30; abundance: few; CDR3nt: TGTGCCTGGAGTGTAGGCCAGGATCAGCCCCAGCATTTT; CDR3aa: CAWSVGQDQPQHF
j_gene: TRBJ1-4; d_gene: NA; v_gene: TRBV15; abundance: NA; CDR3nt: TGTGCCACCAGCAGAGATATAGACTGGGAAAAACTGTTTTTT; CDR3aa: CATSRDIDWEKLFF
j_gene: TRBJ2-7; d_gene: NA; v_gene: TRBV5-1; abundance: NA; CDR3nt: TGCGCCAGCAGCGCATTCGGGACCTCCGAGCAGTACTTC; CDR3aa: CASSAFGTSEQYF
j_gene: TRBJ1-5; d_gene: TRBD1; v_gene: TRBV19; abundance: NA; CDR3nt: TGTGCCAGTAGAGACAGGGCTGATCAGCCCCAGCATTTT; CDR3aa: CASRDRADQPQHF
j_gene: TRBJ2-1; d_gene: NA; v_gene: TRBV11-2; abundance: NA; CDR3nt: TGTGCCAGCAGCTTAGATCACTACAATGAGCAGTTCTTC; CDR3aa: CASSLDHYNEQFF
j_gene: TRBJ2-7; d_gene: NA; v_gene: TRBV28; abundance: NA; CDR3nt: TGTGCCAGCAGGGAGGGGTCGGGGTCCGGGGAGCAGTACTTC; CDR3aa: CASREGSGSGEQYF
j_gene: TRBJ2-3; d_gene: NA; v_gene: TRBV7-2; abundance: NA; CDR3nt: TGTGCCAGCAGCATACTATCCGGGACAATTGCAGATACGCAGTATTTT; CDR3aa: CASSILSGTIADTQYF
j_gene: TRBJ2-5; d_gene: NA; v_gene: TRBV28; abundance: NA; CDR3nt: TGTGCCAGCAGTGGTCGACGCTTTCAAGAGACCCAGTACTTC; CDR3aa: CASSGRRFQETQYF
j_gene: TRBJ2-1; d_gene: NA; v_gene: TRBV11-2; abundance: NA; CDR3nt: TGTGCCAGCAGCCCCCCTAGCGTGAGCTCCTACAATGAGCAGTTCTTC; CDR3aa: CASSPPSVSSYNEQFF
j_gene: TRBJ1-1; d_gene: TRBD1; v_gene: TRBV14; abundance: NA; CDR3nt: TGTGCCAGCAGCCCACGGGACAGATTGACTGAAGCTTTCTTT; CDR3aa: CASSPRDRLTEAFF
j_gene: TRBJ2-7; d_gene: NA; v_gene: TRBV7-2; abundance: NA; CDR3nt: TGTGCCAGCAGCTTAGTAGGACTAGGGGGTCACGAGCAGTACTTC; CDR3aa: CASSLVGLGGHEQYF
j_gene: TRBJ2-5; d_gene: TRBD1; v_gene: TRBV5-8; abundance: once; CDR3nt: TGTGCCAGCAGGAATAGACAGGGGGAAGTGGAGACCCAGTACTTC; CDR3aa: CASRNRQGEVETQYF
j_gene: TRBJ2-1; d_gene: NA; v_gene: TRBV7-3; abundance: NA; CDR3nt: TGTGCCAGCAGCTCCTTATACATCGAGCAGTTCTTC; CDR3aa: CASSSLYIEQFF
j_gene: TRBJ2-1; d_gene: NA; v_gene: TRBV5-1; abundance: NA; CDR3nt: TGCGCCAGCAGTCCTACAGGGTACGAGCAGTTCTTC; CDR3aa: CASSPTGYEQFF
j_gene: TRBJ2-2; d_gene: TRBD1; v_gene: TRBV18; abundance: NA; CDR3nt: TGTGCCAGCTCGGGACAGTCGAACACCGGGGAGCTGTTTTTT; CDR3aa: CASSGQSNTGELFF
j_gene: TRBJ2-1; d_gene: TRBD2; v_gene: TRBV29-1; abundance: few; CDR3nt: TGCAGCGTTGTTCGGCGGGAGCTCAATGAGCAGTTCTTC; CDR3aa: CSVVRRELNEQFF
j_gene: TRBJ2-2; d_gene: TRBD2; v_gene: TRBV9; abundance: once; CDR3nt: TGTGCCAGCAATCTAGCGGGACCCAACACCGGGGAGCTGTTTTTT; CDR3aa: CASNLAGPNTGELFF
j_gene: TRBJ2-4; d_gene: TRBD2; v_gene: TRBV28; abundance: NA; CDR3nt: TGTGCCACCCTAATGGGGGGGGGAATGAAAAACATTCAGTACTTC; CDR3aa: CATLMGGGMKNIQYF
j_gene: TRBJ2-3; d_gene: TRBD2; v_gene: TRBV9; abundance: few; CDR3nt: TGTGCCAGCAGCCGGTTTAGCGGGGATAACACAGATACGCAGTATTTT; CDR3aa: CASSRFSGDNTDTQYF
j_gene: TRBJ2-7; d_gene: TRBD1; v_gene: TRBV5-4; abundance: NA; CDR3nt: TGTGCCAGCAGCTCGTCGACAGGGGGCTCCCCCTACGAGCAGTACTTC; CDR3aa: CASSSSTGGSPYEQYF